The table lists the clone carrying this TCR beta chain with many counts. The antigen remains undetermined. These data come from a study of early T cells in non-severe SARS-CoV-2 infection. Study at large: Chains were not paired, and sequencing was done on bulk RNA from unsorted whole blood.

General study results and limits: Clonotype matching in VDJdb favored anti-spike CD8 responses and did not capture private and CD4 specificities.

In the library, individual cDNA molecules carried attached unique molecular identifiers. TCRdb reanalysed the 5' RACE reads using MiXCR and keeps one entry per CDR3 protein. The sample includes under 25,000 distinct CDR3 sequences, roughly 4.6% of them seen just once. The sample taken for sequencing was whole blood. This receptor was obtained from an adult who was a healthcare worker with PCR-confirmed SARS-CoV-2 infection or an uninfected control (not recorded which).

CDR3 loop: CASSKVLGGEAYEQYF. Written as DNA, the CDR3 is TGTGCCAGCAGCAAAGTCTTAGGCGGGGAGGCCTACGAGCAGTACTTC. The chain has TRBV21-1 and TRBJ2-7; the table gives TRBD2 as D, unverified against the DNA. TRBV21-1 constitutes a pseudogene. This CDR3 is built from 16 residues.